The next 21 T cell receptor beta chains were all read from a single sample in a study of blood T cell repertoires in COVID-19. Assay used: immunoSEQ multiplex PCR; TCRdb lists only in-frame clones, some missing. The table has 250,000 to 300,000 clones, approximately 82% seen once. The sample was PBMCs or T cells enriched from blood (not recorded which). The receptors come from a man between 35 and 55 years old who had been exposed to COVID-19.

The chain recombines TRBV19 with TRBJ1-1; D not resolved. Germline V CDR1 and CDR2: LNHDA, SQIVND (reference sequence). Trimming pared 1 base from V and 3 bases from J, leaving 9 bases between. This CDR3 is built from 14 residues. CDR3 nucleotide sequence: TGTGCCAGTAGTATAGGAGGCAGTCACACTGAAGCTTTCTTT. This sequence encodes CASSIGGSHTEAFF.

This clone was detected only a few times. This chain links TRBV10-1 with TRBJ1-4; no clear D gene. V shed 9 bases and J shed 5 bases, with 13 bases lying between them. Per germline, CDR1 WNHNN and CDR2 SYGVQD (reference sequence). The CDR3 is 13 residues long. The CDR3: CARRGSANEKLFF. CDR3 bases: TGCGCCAGACGTGGCTCTGCCAATGAAAAACTGTTTTTT.

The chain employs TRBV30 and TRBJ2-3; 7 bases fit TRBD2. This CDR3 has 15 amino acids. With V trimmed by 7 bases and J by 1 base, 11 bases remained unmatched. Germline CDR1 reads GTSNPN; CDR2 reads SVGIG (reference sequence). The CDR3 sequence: CASTLSGIRTDTQYF. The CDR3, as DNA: TGTGCCTCAACATTAAGCGGGATCCGCACAGATACGCAGTATTTT.

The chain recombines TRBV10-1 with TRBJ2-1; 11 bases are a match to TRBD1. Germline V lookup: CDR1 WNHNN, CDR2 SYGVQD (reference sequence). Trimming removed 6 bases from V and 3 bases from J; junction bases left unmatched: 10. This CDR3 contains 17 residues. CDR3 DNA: TGCGCCAGCAGCCTCGACAGGACAGGGGGCTTCTACAATGAGCAGTTCTTC. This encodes CASSLDRTGGFYNEQFF.

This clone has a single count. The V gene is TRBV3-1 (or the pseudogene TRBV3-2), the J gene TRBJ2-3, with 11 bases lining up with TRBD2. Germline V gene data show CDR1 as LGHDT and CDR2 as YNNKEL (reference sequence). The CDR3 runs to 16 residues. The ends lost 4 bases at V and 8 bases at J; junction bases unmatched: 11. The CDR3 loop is CASSLTSGGYQGTQYF. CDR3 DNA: TGTGCCAGCAGCCTAACTAGCGGGGGCTACCAGGGTACGCAGTATTTT.

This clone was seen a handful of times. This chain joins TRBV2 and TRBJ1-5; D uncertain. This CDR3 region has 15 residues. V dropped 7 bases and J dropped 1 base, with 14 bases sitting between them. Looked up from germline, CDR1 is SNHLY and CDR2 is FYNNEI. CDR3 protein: CASILRGSSNQPQHF. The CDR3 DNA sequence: TGTGCCAGCATCCTCCGCGGGTCCAGCAATCAGCCCCAGCATTTT.

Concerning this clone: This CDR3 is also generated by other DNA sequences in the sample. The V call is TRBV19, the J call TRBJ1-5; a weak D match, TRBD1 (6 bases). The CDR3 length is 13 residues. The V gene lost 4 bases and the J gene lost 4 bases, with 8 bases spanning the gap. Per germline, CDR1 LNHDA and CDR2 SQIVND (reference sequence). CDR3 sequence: CASSRQENQPQHF. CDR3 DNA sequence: TGTGCCAGTAGTAGACAGGAGAATCAGCCCCAGCATTTT.

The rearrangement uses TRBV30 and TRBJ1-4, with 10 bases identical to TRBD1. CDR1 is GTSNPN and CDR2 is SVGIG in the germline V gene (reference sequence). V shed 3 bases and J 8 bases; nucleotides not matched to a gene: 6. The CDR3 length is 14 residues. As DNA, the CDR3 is TGTGCCTGGAGGGTCGGGACAGGGGTCGAAAAACTGTTTTTT. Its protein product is CAWRVGTGVEKLFF.

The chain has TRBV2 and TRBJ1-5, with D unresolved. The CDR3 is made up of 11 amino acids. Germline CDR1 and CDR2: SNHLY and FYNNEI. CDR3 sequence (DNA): TGTAACCTGGGGAGTCGACAGCCCCAGCATTTT. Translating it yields CNLGSRQPQHF.

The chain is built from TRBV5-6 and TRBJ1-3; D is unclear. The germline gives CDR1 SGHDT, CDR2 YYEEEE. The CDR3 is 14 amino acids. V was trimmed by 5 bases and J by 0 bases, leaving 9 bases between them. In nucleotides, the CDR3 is TGTGCCAGCAGAAGACACATCTCTGGAAACACCATATATTTT. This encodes CASRRHISGNTIYF. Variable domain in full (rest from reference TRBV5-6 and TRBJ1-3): DAGVTQSPTHLIKTRGQQVTLRCSPKSGHDTVSWYQQALGQGPQFIFQYYEEEERQRGNFPDRFSGHQFPNYSSELNVNALLLGDSALYLCASRRHISGNTIYFGEGSWLTVV.

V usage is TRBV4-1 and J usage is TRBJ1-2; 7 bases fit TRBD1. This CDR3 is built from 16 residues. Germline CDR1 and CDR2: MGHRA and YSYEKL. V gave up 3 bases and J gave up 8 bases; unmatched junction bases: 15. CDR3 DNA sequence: TGCGCCAGCAGCCACATTATGGGTAGGGGGCGACGGGGCTACACCTTC. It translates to CASSHIMGRGRRGYTF.

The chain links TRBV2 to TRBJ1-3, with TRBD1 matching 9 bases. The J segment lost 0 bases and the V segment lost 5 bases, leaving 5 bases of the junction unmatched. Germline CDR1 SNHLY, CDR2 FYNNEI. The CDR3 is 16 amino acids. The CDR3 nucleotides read TGTGCCAGCAGTTACGGACAGGGGAACTCTGGAAACACCATATATTTT. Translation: CASSYGQGNSGNTIYF.

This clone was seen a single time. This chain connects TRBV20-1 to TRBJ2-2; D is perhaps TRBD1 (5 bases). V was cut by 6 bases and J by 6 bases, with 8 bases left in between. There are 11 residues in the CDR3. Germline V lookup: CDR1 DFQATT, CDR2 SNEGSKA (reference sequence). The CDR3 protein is CSAAGSGELFF. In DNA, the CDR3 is TGCAGTGCCGCAGGGTCCGGGGAGCTGTTTTTT.

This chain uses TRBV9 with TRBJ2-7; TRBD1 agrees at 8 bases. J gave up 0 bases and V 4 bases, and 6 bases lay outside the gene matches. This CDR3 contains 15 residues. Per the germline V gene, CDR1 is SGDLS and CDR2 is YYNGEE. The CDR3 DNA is TGTGCCAGCAGCCTAGGACAGGGAGGCTCCTACGAGCAGTACTTC. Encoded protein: CASSLGQGGSYEQYF. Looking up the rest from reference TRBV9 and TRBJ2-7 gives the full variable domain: DSGVTQTPKHLITATGQRVTLRCSPRSGDLSVYWYQQSLDQGLQFLIQYYNGEERAKGNILERFSAQQFPDLHSELNLSSLELGDSALYFCASSLGQGGSYEQYFGPGTRLTVT.

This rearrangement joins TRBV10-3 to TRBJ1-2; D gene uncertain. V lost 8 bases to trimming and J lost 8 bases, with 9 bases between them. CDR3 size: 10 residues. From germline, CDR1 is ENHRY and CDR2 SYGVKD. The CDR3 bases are TGTGCCATCCTAGAGGAAGGCTACACCTTC. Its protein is CAILEEGYTF.

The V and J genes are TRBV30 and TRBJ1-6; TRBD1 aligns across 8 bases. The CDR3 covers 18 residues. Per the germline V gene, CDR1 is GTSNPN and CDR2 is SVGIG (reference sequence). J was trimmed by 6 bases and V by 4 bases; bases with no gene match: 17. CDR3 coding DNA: TGTGCCTGGACCCTTGGGACAGGAACCCCTCTGCCTAATTCACCCCTCCACTTT. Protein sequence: CAWTLGTGTPLPNSPLHF.

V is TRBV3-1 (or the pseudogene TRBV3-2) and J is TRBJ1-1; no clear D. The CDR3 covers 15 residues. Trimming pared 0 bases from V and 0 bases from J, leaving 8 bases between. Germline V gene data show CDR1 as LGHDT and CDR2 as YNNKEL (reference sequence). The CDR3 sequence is CASSQDTYMNTEAFF. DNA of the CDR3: TGTGCCAGCAGCCAAGATACATACATGAACACTGAAGCTTTCTTT.

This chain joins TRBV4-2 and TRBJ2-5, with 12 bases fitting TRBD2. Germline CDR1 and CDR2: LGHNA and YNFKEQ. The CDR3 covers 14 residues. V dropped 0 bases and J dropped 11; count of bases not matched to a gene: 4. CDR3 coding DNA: TGTGCCAGCAGCCAAGACGGACTAGCGGGGAGACAGTACTTC. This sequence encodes CASSQDGLAGRQYF.

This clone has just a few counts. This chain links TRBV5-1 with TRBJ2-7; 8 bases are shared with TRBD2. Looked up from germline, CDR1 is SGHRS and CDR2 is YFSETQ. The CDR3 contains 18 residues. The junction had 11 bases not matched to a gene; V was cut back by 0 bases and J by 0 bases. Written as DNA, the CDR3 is TGCGCCAGCAGCTTGGGGTCTGGCGGGGGGAAAAGCTCCTACGAGCAGTACTTC. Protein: CASSLGSGGGKSSYEQYF.

CDR3 sequence reads: CASSGLGHFSGNTIYF. In DNA, the CDR3 is TGTGCCAGCAGTGGATTGGGACATTTCTCTGGAAACACCATATATTTT. V and J are TRBV2 and TRBJ1-3; D may be TRBD1 (6 bases). The germline V and J ends were trimmed by 4 bases and 0 bases, with 13 bases remaining between them. The germline V gene has CDR1 SNHLY and CDR2 FYNNEI. The CDR3 contains 16 residues.

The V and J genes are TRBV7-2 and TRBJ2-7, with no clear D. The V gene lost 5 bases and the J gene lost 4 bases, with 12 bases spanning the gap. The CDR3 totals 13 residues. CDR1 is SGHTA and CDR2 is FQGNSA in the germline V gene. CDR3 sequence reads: CASSPDWLYEQYF. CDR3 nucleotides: TGTGCCAGCAGCCCCGACTGGCTTTACGAGCAGTACTTC.